The 23 T cell receptor beta chains reported below all come from one sample, sequenced in a study of blood T cell repertoires in COVID-19. Profiled with immunoSEQ multiplex PCR; TCRdb holds only in-frame clones, not every one. The table records about half a million clones, around 85% of them present only once. Sequences were obtained from peripheral blood. These TCRs come from a human donor in a cohort sampled during active COVID-19.

The chain couples TRBV30 to TRBJ2-2; 8 bases fit TRBD2. This CDR3 is 19 amino acids long. With 2 bases clipped from V and 0 bases from J, the junction kept 14 bases outside the gene matches. Germline CDR1 reads GTSNPN; CDR2 reads SVGIG (reference sequence). The CDR3 coding sequence is TGTGCCTGGAGTCTGAGGAGCGGGAGTGTATACGCGAACACCGGGGAGCTGTTTTTT. This codes for CAWSLRSGSVYANTGELFF.

The chain recombines TRBV20-1 with TRBJ1-6; unclear D gene. Germline V gene lookup returns CDR1 DFQATT and CDR2 SNEGSKA (reference sequence). CDR3 size: 14 residues. Trimming shortened V by 3 bases and J by 9 bases, and 15 bases separated the two germline ends. In DNA, the CDR3 is TGCAGTGCTAGTAGGAGTGCACTGGGTTCACCCCTCCACTTT. It yields the protein CSASRSALGSPLHF.

The V and J genes are TRBV19 and TRBJ2-7; the D gene is possibly TRBD1 (6 bases). The V end was cut by 5 bases, the J end by 0 bases, with 14 bases between. The CDR3 is 15 amino acids. Germline V lookup: CDR1 LNHDA, CDR2 SQIVND (reference sequence). This CDR3 is CASSLGTRDSYEQYF. CDR3 bases: TGTGCCAGTAGTCTGGGGACAAGAGACTCCTACGAGCAGTACTTC.

This chain uses TRBV19 with TRBJ2-7, with 7 bases aligning to TRBD2. V lost 3 bases to trimming and J lost 2 bases; unmatched junction nucleotides: 1. This CDR3 has 13 amino acids. Germline V gene data show CDR1 as LNHDA and CDR2 as SQIVND (reference sequence). The CDR3 loop reads CASSIGGTYEQYF. The CDR3 bases are TGTGCCAGTAGTATCGGGGGGACCTACGAGCAGTACTTC.

This clone was seen just once. This rearrangement joins TRBV29-1 to TRBJ2-2; D possibly corresponds to TRBD2 (5 bases). The CDR3 loop spans 14 amino acids. Germline V gene sequence: CDR1 SQVTM, CDR2 ANQGSEA. V lost 4 bases, J lost 0 bases, and 9 bases lay in between. The CDR3 region has the DNA TGCAGCGTTGCCCTAGCCGCGAACACCGGGGAGCTGTTTTTT. It is translated as CSVALAANTGELFF.

This clone has only a few counts. CDR3 DNA sequence: TGTGCCAGCAGTGAAGCAGGGGGAAATCAGCCCCAGCATTTT. It yields the protein CASSEAGGNQPQHF. The chain employs TRBV2 and TRBJ1-5; D may be TRBD1 (6 bases). Germline V gene data show CDR1 as SNHLY and CDR2 as FYNNEI. The ends were cut back, 0 bases at V and 4 bases at J, with 7 bases in the middle. This CDR3 has 14 residues. The full variable domain, with the rest looked up from reference TRBV2 and TRBJ1-5, is EPEVTQTPSHQVTQMGQEVILRCVPISNHLYFYWYRQILGQKVEFLVSFYNNEISEKSEIFDDQFSVERPDGSNFTLKIRSTKLEDSAMYFCASSEAGGNQPQHFGDGTRLSIL.

The genes are TRBV27 and TRBJ2-2; 9 nucleotides agree with TRBD1. This CDR3 contains 20 residues. The germline gives CDR1 MNHEY, CDR2 SMNVEV (reference sequence). The V segment lost 6 bases and the J segment 4 bases; nucleotides outside the gene matches: 21. The CDR3: CASREEFQTGGPGGTGELFF. The CDR3, as DNA: TGTGCCAGCAGAGAAGAGTTCCAGACAGGGGGTCCAGGTGGCACCGGGGAGCTGTTTTTT.

This clone was seen just once. This rearrangement joins TRBV12-3 or TRBV12-4 to TRBJ1-2; the match to TRBD1 covers 7 bases. The CDR3 has 12 amino acids. Germline trimming cut 5 bases from V and 8 bases from J; bases unmatched to any gene: 5. The CDR3 protein is CASSRDSGGYTF. CDR3 DNA: TGTGCCAGCAGTCGGGACAGCGGCGGCTACACCTTC.

The chain recombines TRBV5-1 with TRBJ1-4; TRBD1 might be the D (5 bases). V lost 7 bases to trimming and J lost 2 bases, with 15 bases between them. From germline, CDR1 is SGHRS and CDR2 YFSETQ. The CDR3 totals 15 residues. CDR3 amino acids: CASSPTQGTNEKLFF. The CDR3 DNA is TGCGCCAGCTCGCCGACCCAGGGCACTAATGAAAAACTGTTTTTT.

The chain uses TRBV5-1 and TRBJ2-1; 12 bases match TRBD2. Germline trimming cut 2 bases from V and 7 bases from J; bases unmatched to any gene: 10. The germline CDR1 and CDR2 sequences are SGHRS and YFSETQ. The CDR3 is 17 residues long. The CDR3 DNA follows: TGCGCCAGCAGCTTAGGGGACCGACTAGCGGGAGTTAATGAGCAGTTCTTC. Residues: CASSLGDRLAGVNEQFF. Supplemented by reference TRBV5-1 and TRBJ2-1, the full variable domain reads KAGVTQTPRYLIKTRGQQVTLSCSPISGHRSVSWYQQTPGQGLQFLFEYFSETQRNKGNFPGRFSGRQFSNSRSEMNVSTLELGDSALYLCASSLGDRLAGVNEQFFGPGTRLTVL.

The chain carries TRBV2 and TRBJ2-4; D uncertain. Germline V gene data show CDR1 as SNHLY and CDR2 as FYNNEI. The CDR3 length is 13 residues. The V end lost 8 bases, the J end lost 0 bases, and 8 bases lay between the germline ends. CDR3 in amino acids: CASRVLAKNIQYF. The DNA for the CDR3 is TGTGCCAGCCGAGTTCTAGCCAAAAACATTCAGTACTTC.

This clone was observed a single time. J is TRBJ2-3 and V is TRBV5-1, with a weak D call TRBD2 (5 bases). Germline assignment: CDR1 SGHRS and CDR2 YFSETQ. This CDR3 has 14 residues. Trimming removed 4 bases from V and 5 bases from J, with 14 bases in between. CDR3 sequence (DNA): TGCGCCAGCAGCACGGGTCTAGCAGGAGATACGCAGTATTTT. As protein: CASSTGLAGDTQYF.

The chain joins TRBV12-3 or TRBV12-4 to TRBJ1-1; tentative D call: TRBD1 (5 bases). V lost 6 bases to trimming and J lost 0 bases, with 8 bases between them. The CDR3 has 13 amino acids. DNA of the CDR3: TGTGCCAGCAGCCCGGGGGTGAACACTGAAGCTTTCTTT. Translated, it gives CASSPGVNTEAFF.

The chain couples TRBV30 to TRBJ2-1, with 14 bases fitting TRBD2. Germline V gene sequence: CDR1 GTSNPN, CDR2 SVGIG (reference sequence). V gave up 7 bases and J gave up 7 bases; unmatched junction bases: 15. The CDR3 consists of 17 residues. The CDR3 DNA follows: TGTGCCTCCCAGACCCCATGGACTAGCGGGAGGAAGAATGAGCAGTTCTTC. Amino acids: CASQTPWTSGRKNEQFF.

This chain connects TRBV30 to TRBJ1-2; TRBD1 aligns across 7 bases. CDR3 size: 13 residues. Germline CDR1 is GTSNPN and CDR2 is SVGIG (reference sequence). After removal of 3 bases from V and 4 bases from J, the junction contained 5 bases not matched to a gene. This CDR3 reads CAWSEGGGYGYTF. Here the CDR3 DNA reads TGTGCCTGGAGCGAAGGGGGCGGCTATGGCTACACCTTC. Filled out from reference TRBV30 and TRBJ1-2, the complete variable domain reads SQTIHQWPATLVQPVGSPLSLECTVEGTSNPNLYWYRQAAGRGLQLLFYSVGIGQISSEVPQNLSASRPQDRQFILSSKKLLLSDSGFYLCAWSEGGGYGYTFGSGTRLTVV.

The J gene is TRBJ2-3, the V gene TRBV7-2; 7 nucleotides match TRBD2. The CDR3 runs 16 residues. The V gene end was trimmed by 2 bases and the J gene end by 0 bases; junction bases not matched to a gene: 5. The germline V gene encodes CDR1 SGHTA and CDR2 FQGNSA. The CDR3 spells CASSLQRDPSTDTQYF. For the CDR3, the DNA is TGTGCCAGCAGCTTACAGCGGGATCCTAGCACAGATACGCAGTATTTT. The full variable domain, its missing parts supplied by reference TRBV7-2 and TRBJ2-3, is GAGVSQSPSNKVTEKGKDVELRCDPISGHTALYWYRQSLGQGLEFLIYFQGNSAPDKSGLPSDRFSAERTGGSVSTLTIQRTQQEDSAVYLCASSLQRDPSTDTQYFGPGTRLTVL.

This sequence joins TRBV10-3 and TRBJ2-7; 7 positions match TRBD1. CDR1 and CDR2 (germline): ENHRY, SYGVKD. V was pared by 7 bases and J by 3 bases, with 3 bases of the junction left unmatched. The CDR3 has 12 amino acids. This CDR3 is CAIKDRDYEQYF. CDR3 bases: TGTGCCATCAAAGACAGGGACTACGAGCAGTACTTC.

This sequence joins TRBV5-1 and TRBJ2-2; 7 bases are a match to TRBD2. The CDR3 is 16 amino acids. Germline V gene lookup returns CDR1 SGHRS and CDR2 YFSETQ. V shed 0 bases and J 5 bases; nucleotides not matched to a gene: 7. CDR3 bases: TGCGCCAGCAGCTTGGCCGGCGGGGGAGGGACCGGGGAGCTGTTTTTT. The encoded protein is CASSLAGGGGTGELFF.

The table lists this clone with a count of one. The rearrangement uses TRBV27 and TRBJ2-7, with TRBD2 matching over 10 bases. V was pared by 1 base and J by 6 bases, with 6 bases of the junction left unmatched. CDR3 length: 15 amino acids. CDR1 is MNHEY and CDR2 is SMNVEV in the germline V gene (reference sequence). The CDR3 DNA follows: TGTGCCAGCAGTTTATTGGGAGCGGGAGGGCCCGAGCAGTACTTC. Its translation is CASSLLGAGGPEQYF.

The genes are TRBV5-1 and TRBJ2-3; D ambiguous. V gave up 4 bases and J gave up 0 bases, with 12 bases separating them. CDR3 length equals 15 residues. CDR1 is SGHRS, CDR2 YFSETQ, per germline. CDR3 DNA sequence: TGCGCCAGCAGCGTTGTTTCGGTTAGCACAGATACGCAGTATTTT. It yields the protein CASSVVSVSTDTQYF.

The chain recombines TRBV5-8 with TRBJ1-2; D is unresolved. There are 9 residues in the CDR3. The germline gives CDR1 SGHTS, CDR2 YDEGEE. The CDR3 sequence is CVEYYGYTF. CDR3 sequence (DNA): TGTGTAGAGTATTATGGCTACACCTTC.

The V call is TRBV5-4, the J call TRBJ1-1, with 7 nucleotides matching TRBD1. In germline, CDR1 is SGHNT, CDR2 YYREEE (reference sequence). The J segment lost 5 bases and the V segment lost 0 bases, leaving 7 bases of the junction unmatched. The CDR3 is 15 residues long. In DNA, the CDR3 is TGTGCCAGCAGCTTGGACAGGGGTAGGTGGACTGAAGCTTTCTTT. Protein sequence: CASSLDRGRWTEAFF. Using reference TRBV5-4 and TRBJ1-1 for the parts outside the CDR3, the full variable domain is ETGVTQSPTHLIKTRGQQVTLRCSSQSGHNTVSWYQQALGQGPQFIFQYYREEENGRGNFPPRFSGLQFPNYSSELNVNALELDDSALYLCASSLDRGRWTEAFFGQGTRLTVV.

The rearrangement links TRBV4-1 to TRBJ1-4, with D uncertain. The CDR3 covers 15 residues. V lost 4 bases and J 2 bases, leaving 11 bases between the germline ends. From germline, CDR1 is MGHRA and CDR2 YSYEKL. CDR3 region: CASSPPGGTNEKLFF. The CDR3 coding sequence is TGCGCCAGCAGCCCCCCCGGAGGGACTAATGAAAAACTGTTTTTT.